This T cell receptor (beta chain) was observed in a study of regulatory T cells in long-lasting Graves disease. Notes on the study in general: Persistent disease was characterized by preferential usage of TRBV28, TRBJ1-2 and TRBJ2-5.

Time point in this sample: newly diagnosed GD, antithyroid drugs for less than 3 months. The TCR library was made from RNA that had been extracted from PBMCs in TRIzol. The CDR3 is made up of 17 amino acids. Trimming removed 6 bases from V and 4 bases from J; junction bases left unmatched: 12. Building the TCR beta libraries relied on iRepertoire HTBI primers, and CDR3 regions underwent Arm-PCR. Using its own MiXCR run on the multiplex PCR reads, TCRdb lists one record per CDR3 protein. Of some 200,000 distinct CDR3 sequences in the sample, less than 20% were seen once. About this clonotype itself: Its antigen is currently unknown.

This sample was shared with a second study, whose subject was T cells in Graves' hyperthyroidism and ophthalmopathy. That report notes: Blood also showed most of the thyroid clonotypes that were expanded above 0.001.

This TCR came from a young woman with Graves disease. The sequenced sample was peripheral blood mononuclear cells (PBMCs), obtained at new diagnosis, from a patient treated with antithyroid drugs. The chain joins TRBV12-3 or TRBV12-4 to TRBJ2-5, with TRBD1 matching 12 bases. The CDR3 here is CASRAAPGQGAGETQYF. The CDR3 DNA reads TGTGCCAGCAGGGCGGCCCCGGGACAGGGGGCAGGAGAGACCCAGTACTTC.